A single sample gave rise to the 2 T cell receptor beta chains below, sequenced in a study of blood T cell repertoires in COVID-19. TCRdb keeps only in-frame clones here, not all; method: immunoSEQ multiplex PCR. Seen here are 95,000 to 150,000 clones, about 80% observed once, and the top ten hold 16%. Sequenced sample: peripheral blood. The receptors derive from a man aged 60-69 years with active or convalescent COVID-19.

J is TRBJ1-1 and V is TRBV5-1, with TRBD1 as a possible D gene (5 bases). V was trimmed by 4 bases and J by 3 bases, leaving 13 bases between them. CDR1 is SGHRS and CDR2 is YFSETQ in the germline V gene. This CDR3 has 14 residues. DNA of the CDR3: TGCGCCAGCAGCCTTGAAGGGGCCTACACTGAAGCTTTCTTT. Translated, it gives CASSLEGAYTEAFF.

In nucleotides, the CDR3 is TGTGCCACCAGTGCCAGACAGATGACCTACGAGCAGTACTTC. This gives the protein CATSARQMTYEQYF. V gene TRBV24-1 combines with J gene TRBJ2-7, with TRBD1 as a possible D gene (5 bases). Germline CDR1 KGHDR, CDR2 SFDVKD. Trimming shortened V by 5 bases and J by 2 bases, and 12 bases separated the two germline ends. CDR3 size: 14 residues.